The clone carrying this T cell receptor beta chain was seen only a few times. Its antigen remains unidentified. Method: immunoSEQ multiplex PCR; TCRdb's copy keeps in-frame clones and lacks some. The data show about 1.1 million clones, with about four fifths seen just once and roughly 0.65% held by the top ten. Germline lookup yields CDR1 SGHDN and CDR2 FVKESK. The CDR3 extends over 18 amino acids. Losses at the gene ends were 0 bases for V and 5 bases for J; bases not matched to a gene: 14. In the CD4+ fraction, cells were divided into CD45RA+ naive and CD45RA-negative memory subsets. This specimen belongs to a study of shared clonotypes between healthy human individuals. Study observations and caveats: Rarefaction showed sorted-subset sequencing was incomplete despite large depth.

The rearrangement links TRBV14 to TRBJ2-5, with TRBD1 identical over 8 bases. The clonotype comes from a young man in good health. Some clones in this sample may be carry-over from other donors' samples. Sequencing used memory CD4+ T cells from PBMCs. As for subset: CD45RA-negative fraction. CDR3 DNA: TGTGCCAGCAGCCAAGAAGAAGCATGGACAGGGAAGGAGGAGACCCAGTACTTC. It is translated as CASSQEEAWTGKEETQYF.